These T cell receptor beta chains were read from a single sample in a study of glioma-infiltrating T cells after dendritic cell vaccination. The assay was immunoSEQ multiplex PCR, and TCRdb's table has in-frame clones only and misses some. The data hold about 64,000 clones, with roughly nine tenths observed a single time. The sequenced sample was blood, obtained after dendritic cell vaccination. The source is a human donor with glioblastoma. Each CDR3 is given with its conserved first and last residue. D genes are given only for firm matches. Clone size is not always given. Where it is, it says once, few, many or a class for expanded clones.

V	J	D	size	DNA	CDR3
TRBV11-2	TRBJ2-4	TRBD1	-	TGTGCCAGCAGCTTATCGTTTCGGACAGGGGACTACAAAAACATTCAGTACTTC	CASSLSFRTGDYKNIQYF
TRBV5-4	TRBJ2-7	TRBD2	-	TGTGCCAGCAGCACGGGAGGGGCCCAGGGTGGGTACGAGCAGTACTTC	CASSTGGAQGGYEQYF
TRBV6-1	TRBJ1-6	TRBD1	-	TGTGCCAGCAGGGAGGGGGCCGGTGGGGCACCCCTCCACTTT	CASREGAGGAPLHF
TRBV7-8	TRBJ2-5	-	-	TGTGCCAGTCAAACTAGAGGCAGCGAGACCCAGTACTTC	CASQTRGSETQYF
TRBV9	TRBJ2-7	-	few	TGTGCCAGCACCAGGAGGGCAGCGGGTGCCTCCTACGAGCAGTACTTC	CASTRRAAGASYEQYF
TRBV6-1	TRBJ1-6	-	-	TGTGCCAGCAGTGAGCGGGGCGTAGAGTCACCCCTCCACTTT	CASSERGVESPLHF
TRBV7-6	TRBJ2-2	TRBD1	-	TGTGCCAGCAGTCAAGGGACAGCGAGGGACACCGGGGAGCTGTTTTTT	CASSQGTARDTGELFF
TRBV6-5	TRBJ1-1	-	-	TGTGCCAGCAGCAAAACAGGGAACACTGAAGCTTTCTTT	CASSKTGNTEAFF
TRBV5-6	TRBJ1-2	TRBD1	-	TGTGCCAGCAGCCAAACAGGGGTCGGGGGCTACACCTTC	CASSQTGVGGYTF
TRBV5-8	TRBJ1-3	-	-	TGTGCCAGCAGCCCCGGAATGCTGGGGGGGTCCGGAAACACCATATATTTT	CASSPGMLGGSGNTIYF
TRBV18	TRBJ1-2	TRBD1	-	TGTGCCAGCTCACCAATCGGCCCGACAGGGGTTAAGGTGAACTATGGCTACACCTTC	CASSPIGPTGVKVNYGYTF
TRBV5-4	TRBJ1-5	-	-	TGTGCCAGCAGCAAACAGGGTACCCCCAATCAGCCCCAGCATTTT	CASSKQGTPNQPQHF